This entry lists 21 T cell receptor beta chains sequenced from one sample in a study of blood T cell repertoires in COVID-19. Sequenced by immunoSEQ multiplex PCR; TCRdb stores in-frame clones only, minus some. The sample has 5,000 or so clones, 70% to 90% seen once. The source material was peripheral blood. The receptor set was obtained from a man aged 65 to 85 with COVID-19, enrolled during active disease.

The chain links TRBV5-1 to TRBJ2-3; D is possibly TRBD1 (6 bases). The V gene lost 4 bases and the J gene lost 6 bases, with 18 bases spanning the gap. Germline V lookup: CDR1 SGHRS, CDR2 YFSETQ. The CDR3 is 15 amino acids. The CDR3 DNA follows: TGCGCCAGCAGCCCCGGGACATTTATCAGTGATACGCAGTATTTT. The encoded protein is CASSPGTFISDTQYF.

This clone was seen only once. The rearrangement links TRBV29-1 to TRBJ2-7; 7 bases match TRBD2. The V segment lost 1 base and the J segment 9 bases; nucleotides outside the gene matches: 6. Germline lookup yields CDR1 SQVTM and CDR2 ANQGSEA. The CDR3 loop spans 12 amino acids. The CDR3 region is CSVEGEGKGQYF. CDR3 DNA: TGCAGCGTTGAAGGGGAGGGAAAGGGGCAGTACTTC.

This rearrangement joins TRBV19 to TRBJ2-7; D remains unclear. The CDR3 length is 14 residues. The germline CDR1 and CDR2 sequences are LNHDA and SQIVND (reference sequence). Trimming stripped 5 bases from V and 2 bases from J, with 13 bases between. In DNA, the CDR3 is TGTGCCAGTAGTCCCCGACTGTTACCCTACGAGCAGTACTTC. Protein sequence: CASSPRLLPYEQYF.

The DNA of the CDR3 is TGTGCCAGCAGTCCCCGGGGGGGGATGGGCTACACCTTC. It is translated as CASSPRGGMGYTF. The chain joins TRBV12-3 or TRBV12-4 to TRBJ1-2; a possible D gene is TRBD1 (5 bases). Trimming shortened V by 5 bases and J by 8 bases, and 15 bases separated the two germline ends. CDR3 length: 13 residues.

The rearrangement uses TRBV5-1 and TRBJ2-7; weak D call: TRBD2 (5 bases). CDR3 length: 14 residues. Trimming took 2 bases from V and 7 from J, leaving 16 bases between them. Looked up from germline, CDR1 is SGHRS and CDR2 is YFSETQ. The CDR3 loop is CASSFQERVREQYF. The CDR3 nucleotides are TGCGCCAGCAGCTTCCAGGAGAGGGTTAGGGAGCAGTACTTC.

The rearrangement links TRBV6-5 to TRBJ1-4; 8 nucleotides line up with TRBD1. V dropped 4 bases and J dropped 8; count of bases not matched to a gene: 3. CDR3 size: 13 residues. Germline V gene lookup returns CDR1 MNHEY and CDR2 SVGAGI. CDR3: CASSSRQGEKLFF. For the CDR3, the DNA is TGTGCCAGCAGTTCCCGACAGGGGGAAAAACTGTTTTTT.

This chain joins TRBV5-4 and TRBJ2-2; 12 nucleotides align to TRBD2. Trimming took 4 bases from V and 5 from J; bases not matched to a gene: 12. Germline V lookup: CDR1 SGHNT, CDR2 YYREEE (reference sequence). The CDR3 runs 18 residues. As DNA, the CDR3 is TGTGCCAGCAGCCCCGGACTAGCGGGATGGGGACGGACCGGGGAGCTGTTTTTT. Translated, it gives CASSPGLAGWGRTGELFF.

The J gene is TRBJ2-2, the V gene TRBV7-8, with 7 bases fitting TRBD2. Looked up from germline, CDR1 is SGHVS and CDR2 is FQNEAQ. With V trimmed by 3 bases and J by 4 bases, 14 bases remained unmatched. The CDR3 extends over 18 amino acids. The CDR3 DNA sequence: TGTGCCAGCAGCTTGATGAGGGAGGGCCCACGGGGCACCGGGGAGCTGTTTTTT. It encodes CASSLMREGPRGTGELFF.

This clone was recorded only once. The chain is built from TRBV30 and TRBJ1-3; D gene ambiguous. The CDR3 has 14 residues. The germline gives CDR1 GTSNPN, CDR2 SVGIG (reference sequence). The ends were cut back, 3 bases at V and 0 bases at J, with 9 bases in the middle. The CDR3 protein is CAWSGVSSGNTIYF. The CDR3 region has the DNA TGTGCCTGGAGCGGAGTCTCCTCTGGAAACACCATATATTTT.

This sequence joins TRBV10-3 and TRBJ1-3; TRBD1 is a possible D gene (5 bases). This CDR3 is built from 13 residues. Germline CDR1 reads ENHRY; CDR2 reads SYGVKD. Trimming pared 9 bases from V and 0 bases from J, leaving 9 bases between. In DNA, the CDR3 is TGTGCCATAAGAGACAGCTCTGGAAACACCATATATTTT. Its translation is CAIRDSSGNTIYF.

The chain recombines TRBV7-9 with TRBJ1-2; TRBD1 is a possible D gene (6 bases). This CDR3 spans 14 amino acids. CDR1 SEHNR and CDR2 FQNEAQ come from the germline V gene (reference sequence). Trimming took off 1 base at V and 10 bases at J, with 16 bases between the two ends. DNA of the CDR3: TGTGCCAGCAGCTTAGATGGCAGGGGAGTAGTCTACACCTTC. Residues: CASSLDGRGVVYTF.

For the CDR3, the DNA is TGCGCCAGCAGCCTCGGAGCCTCGGGGGAAGGCCAGCATTTT. It is translated as CASSLGASGEGQHF. The gene calls are TRBV4-1 and TRBJ1-5, with D perhaps matching TRBD1 (5 bases). The CDR3 has 14 residues. V lost 4 bases, J lost 12 bases, and 19 bases lay in between. Germline assignment: CDR1 MGHRA and CDR2 YSYEKL.

The chain employs TRBV30 and TRBJ1-1; D is uncertain. Germline CDR1 and CDR2: GTSNPN and SVGIG (reference sequence). V lost 8 bases to trimming and J lost 0 bases, with 13 bases between them. There are 13 residues in the CDR3. CDR3 in DNA: TGTGCCGGTACCAGGCTTGTGAACACTGAAGCTTTCTTT. This gives the protein CAGTRLVNTEAFF. The complete variable domain, with remaining parts taken from reference TRBV30 and TRBJ1-1, reads SQTIHQWPATLVQPVGSPLSLECTVEGTSNPNLYWYRQAAGRGLQLLFYSVGIGQISSEVPQNLSASRPQDRQFILSSKKLLLSDSGFYLCAGTRLVNTEAFFGQGTRLTVV.

This sequence joins TRBV19 and TRBJ1-1, with a weak D call TRBD1 (5 bases). CDR1 and CDR2 (germline): LNHDA, SQIVND (reference sequence). There are 13 residues in the CDR3. The V end was cut by 5 bases, the J end by 7 bases, with 14 bases between. DNA for the CDR3: TGTGCCAGTAGTTTGACAGTTTACAATGAAGCTTTCTTT. Translation gives CASSLTVYNEAFF.

The chain employs TRBV7-9 and TRBJ2-5, with D possibly matching TRBD1 (6 bases). The CDR3 spans 16 residues. V lost 0 bases, J lost 5 bases, and 16 bases lay in between. The V gene's germline CDR1 is SEHNR and CDR2 FQNEAQ (reference sequence). CDR3 DNA sequence: TGTGCCAGCAGCTTAGCTAATACAGGGCTGTGGGAGACCCAGTACTTC. Translation: CASSLANTGLWETQYF.

The chain carries TRBV2 and TRBJ1-4; 8 positions agree with TRBD1. Germline V gene data show CDR1 as SNHLY and CDR2 as FYNNEI. The CDR3 is made up of 16 amino acids. Trimming took 4 bases from V and 7 from J; bases not matched to a gene: 11. CDR3 in amino acids: CASSGPQGARVEKLFF. The CDR3 bases are TGTGCCAGCAGTGGGCCCCAGGGGGCGAGAGTTGAAAAACTGTTTTTT.

The V gene is TRBV7-2, the J gene TRBJ2-7, with D tentatively TRBD2 (5 bases). Trimming took off 1 base at V and 2 bases at J, with 6 bases between the two ends. Germline V gives CDR1 SGHTA, CDR2 FQGNSA. There are 13 residues in the CDR3. As DNA, the CDR3 is TGTGCCAGCAGCTTAGTCGGGACCTACGAGCAGTACTTC. As protein: CASSLVGTYEQYF.

The rearrangement uses TRBV2 and TRBJ1-5, with D unresolved. The CDR3 runs 12 residues. Trimming took off 8 bases at V and 0 bases at J, with 5 bases between the two ends. The V gene's germline CDR1 is SNHLY and CDR2 FYNNEI. In DNA, the CDR3 is TGTGCCAGCCGGTATAGCAATCAGCCCCAGCATTTT. This encodes CASRYSNQPQHF.

J is TRBJ2-1 and V is TRBV7-9; perhaps TRBD1 as D (6 bases). CDR1 SEHNR and CDR2 FQNEAQ come from the germline V gene (reference sequence). The V gene lost 7 bases and the J gene lost 3 bases, with 7 bases spanning the gap. This CDR3 is built from 12 residues. The CDR3 region is CASKDSYNEQFF. As DNA, the CDR3 is TGTGCCAGCAAGGACAGCTACAATGAGCAGTTCTTC.

This chain joins TRBV5-1 and TRBJ1-5; weak D call: TRBD1 (5 bases). From germline, CDR1 is SGHRS and CDR2 YFSETQ. Trimming stripped 5 bases from V and 7 bases from J, with 13 bases between. This CDR3 contains 13 residues. The CDR3 is CASSGGEGQPQHF. CDR3 sequence (DNA): TGCGCCAGCAGTGGAGGGGAGGGGCAGCCCCAGCATTTT.

The chain links TRBV5-5 to TRBJ1-5; 8 positions agree with TRBD1. Trimming removed 4 bases from V and 0 bases from J; junction bases left unmatched: 3. The germline gives CDR1 SGHKS, CDR2 YYEKEE (reference sequence). The CDR3 sequence is 15 residues long. The CDR3 sequence: CASSAGGASNQPQHF. The CDR3 DNA sequence: TGTGCCAGCAGCGCAGGGGGCGCTAGCAATCAGCCCCAGCATTTT.